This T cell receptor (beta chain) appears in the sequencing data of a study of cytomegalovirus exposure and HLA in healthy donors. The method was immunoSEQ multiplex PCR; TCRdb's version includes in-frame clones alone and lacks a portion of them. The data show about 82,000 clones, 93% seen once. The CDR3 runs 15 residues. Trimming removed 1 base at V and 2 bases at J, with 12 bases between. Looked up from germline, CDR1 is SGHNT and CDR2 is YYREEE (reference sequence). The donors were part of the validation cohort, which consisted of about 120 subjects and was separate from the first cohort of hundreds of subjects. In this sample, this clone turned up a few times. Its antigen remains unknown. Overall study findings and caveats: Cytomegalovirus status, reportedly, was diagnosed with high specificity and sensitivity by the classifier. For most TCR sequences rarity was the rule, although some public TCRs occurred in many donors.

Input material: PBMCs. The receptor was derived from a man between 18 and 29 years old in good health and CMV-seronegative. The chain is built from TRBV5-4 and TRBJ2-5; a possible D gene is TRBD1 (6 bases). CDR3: CASSLTDRMQETQYF. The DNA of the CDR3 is TGTGCCAGCAGCTTGACCGACAGGATGCAAGAGACCCAGTACTTC.